This T cell receptor beta chain was recovered during a study of somatic mutations in cytotoxic T cells in rheumatoid arthritis. Study-level results: A largest CD8+ clone above 20% of CD8+ cells occurred in about an eighth of the 65 patients. Statistically, CD8+ T-cell clonality was not significantly distinct between individuals with rheumatoid arthritis and age-matched healthy controls. What antigens the expanded CD8+ clones targeted remained unknown.

From germline, CDR1 is LNHDA and CDR2 SQIVND (reference sequence). This CDR3 comprises 12 residues. The germline V and J ends were trimmed by 3 bases and 7 bases, with 10 bases remaining between them. CD4+ cells and CD8+ cells were each obtained through positive magnetic bead selection, and their purity was assessed by flow cytometry. With regard to this clone: The antigen remains unidentified.

Only in-frame clones appear in the TCRdb table, and some are missing; sequencing was by immunoSEQ multiplex PCR. The sample lists about 19,000 clones, less than 85% seen once, with 5.5% to 8% in the top ten. V gene TRBV19 combines with J gene TRBJ2-7; D is unclear. The specimen sequenced was CD8+ T cells sorted from blood. The clonotype comes from a woman between 40 and 55 years old with rheumatoid arthritis. CDR3 sequence (DNA): TGTGCCAGTAGTATTGGGCACATGGAGCAGTACTTC. Its translation: CASSIGHMEQYF.